This is a list of T cell receptor beta chains from one sample in a study of shared clonotypes between healthy human individuals. Profiled with immunoSEQ multiplex PCR; TCRdb holds only in-frame clones, not every one. The data hold around 2,000,000 clones, with over 85% observed a single time. Sequencing input: naive CD4+ T cells sorted from blood. These receptors were collected from a man younger than 35 in good health. Both conserved end residues are part of each CDR3. The D gene is left open where the match is weak. Not all rows give a size; the values are once, few, many and, for expanded clones, a class.

j_call: TRBJ1-2; v_call: TRBV18; clone_size: .; d_call: .; cdr3_nt: TGTGCCAGCTCACCGGCTGGGGGCCGGGACTATGGCTACACCTTC; cdr3_aa: CASSPAGGRDYGYTF
j_call: TRBJ1-1; v_call: TRBV5-3; clone_size: .; d_call: .; cdr3_nt: TGTGCCAGAAGCTTGAAGATGAACACTGAAGCTTTCTTT; cdr3_aa: CARSLKMNTEAFF
j_call: TRBJ2-2; v_call: TRBV7-9; clone_size: .; d_call: TRBD2; cdr3_nt: TGTGCCAGCAGCCGCGGGACTAGCGGTACCGGGGAGCTGTTTTTT; cdr3_aa: CASSRGTSGTGELFF
j_call: TRBJ1-1; v_call: TRBV5-1; clone_size: once; d_call: .; cdr3_nt: TGCGCCAGCAGCTTGGTCGGAGTCACTCCGAACACTGAAGCTTTCTTT; cdr3_aa: CASSLVGVTPNTEAFF
j_call: TRBJ2-5; v_call: TRBV9; clone_size: .; d_call: .; cdr3_nt: TGTGCCAGCAGCGTAGGGGCAGGGAAGGGGCAAGAGACCCAGTACTTC; cdr3_aa: CASSVGAGKGQETQYF
j_call: TRBJ2-2; v_call: TRBV18; clone_size: .; d_call: .; cdr3_nt: TGTGCCAGCTCATCCGTGGGAACCGGGGAGCTGTTTTTT; cdr3_aa: CASSSVGTGELFF
j_call: TRBJ1-2; v_call: TRBV7-9; clone_size: .; d_call: TRBD1; cdr3_nt: TGTGCCAGCAGCCCGGAAGGGGACAGCGCTAACTATGGCTACACCTTC; cdr3_aa: CASSPEGDSANYGYTF
j_call: TRBJ1-1; v_call: TRBV5-1; clone_size: .; d_call: .; cdr3_nt: TGCGCCAGCAGCTTACAGGGCTCGGGGGCTGAAGCTTTCTTT; cdr3_aa: CASSLQGSGAEAFF
j_call: TRBJ1-2; v_call: TRBV19; clone_size: .; d_call: .; cdr3_nt: TGTGCCAGTAGTATTCCGGGCTTCAAGCGTGGCTACACCTTC; cdr3_aa: CASSIPGFKRGYTF
j_call: TRBJ1-5; v_call: TRBV6-1; clone_size: .; d_call: .; cdr3_nt: TGTGCCAGCAGTGATCGTTGGGGAAATCAGCCCCAGCATTTT; cdr3_aa: CASSDRWGNQPQHF
j_call: TRBJ2-7; v_call: TRBV18; clone_size: .; d_call: .; cdr3_nt: TGTGCCAGCTCACCGAATAGGGAGAAATGGTACTTC; cdr3_aa: CASSPNREKWYF
j_call: TRBJ2-3; v_call: TRBV21-1; clone_size: .; d_call: .; cdr3_nt: TGTGCCAATCTGCCGGGACTAGAAGTTGATACGCAGTATTTT; cdr3_aa: CANLPGLEVDTQYF
j_call: TRBJ2-3; v_call: TRBV7-2; clone_size: .; d_call: .; cdr3_nt: TGTGCCGGAAGCCGGGACATTAGTACCGATACGCAGTATTTT; cdr3_aa: CAGSRDISTDTQYF
j_call: TRBJ2-3; v_call: TRBV7-9; clone_size: .; d_call: TRBD1; cdr3_nt: TGTGCCAGCAGCCTAGGACAGGGATACACAGATACGCAGTATTTT; cdr3_aa: CASSLGQGYTDTQYF
j_call: TRBJ1-3; v_call: TRBV5-1; clone_size: .; d_call: .; cdr3_nt: TGCGCCAGCAGCTTGGTTTCGAGACCCGGAAACACCATATATTTT; cdr3_aa: CASSLVSRPGNTIYF
j_call: TRBJ1-4; v_call: TRBV18; clone_size: .; d_call: .; cdr3_nt: TGTGCCAGCTCACCACCGACTGAACAGAATGAAAAACTGTTTTTT; cdr3_aa: CASSPPTEQNEKLFF
j_call: TRBJ2-7; v_call: TRBV6-5; clone_size: .; d_call: .; cdr3_nt: TGTGCCACCTCCCGGGAAACTCGAGGCGAGCAGTACTTC; cdr3_aa: CATSRETRGEQYF
j_call: TRBJ1-2; v_call: TRBV19; clone_size: .; d_call: .; cdr3_nt: TGTGCCAGTAGCGAACAGGGTTTCGGCTACACCTTC; cdr3_aa: CASSEQGFGYTF
j_call: TRBJ1-2; v_call: TRBV28; clone_size: few; d_call: .; cdr3_nt: TGTGCCAGCAGTGTCAGTGGAAAGCAGGGCTACACCTTC; cdr3_aa: CASSVSGKQGYTF
j_call: TRBJ1-3; v_call: TRBV29-1; clone_size: once; d_call: .; cdr3_nt: TGCAGCGGATCCGGGGGAAACACCATATATTTT; cdr3_aa: CSGSGGNTIYF
j_call: TRBJ2-7; v_call: TRBV4-2; clone_size: .; d_call: TRBD1; cdr3_nt: TGTGCCAGCAGCCAAGAAGTGCTATTGGCAGGGGGCTCCGAGCAGTACTTC; cdr3_aa: CASSQEVLLAGGSEQYF
j_call: TRBJ1-2; v_call: TRBV29-1; clone_size: .; d_call: .; cdr3_nt: TGCAGCGTCTTAATCCGGGGAGGGCGAGGCTACACCTTC; cdr3_aa: CSVLIRGGRGYTF
j_call: TRBJ2-5; v_call: TRBV28; clone_size: once; d_call: TRBD2; cdr3_nt: TGTGCCAGCAGCCCCCGAGGACTAGCGGGGAGCCGAGAGACCCAGTACTTC; cdr3_aa: CASSPRGLAGSRETQYF
j_call: TRBJ2-7; v_call: TRBV5-1; clone_size: .; d_call: .; cdr3_nt: TGCGCCAGCAGCTTGGATCCGCGGGACGTCGACTACGAGCAGTACTTC; cdr3_aa: CASSLDPRDVDYEQYF
j_call: TRBJ1-5; v_call: TRBV6-5; clone_size: .; d_call: TRBD1; cdr3_nt: TGTGCCAGCAGTTCGGCGGACAGGGGGGTCGGTCAGCCCCAGCATTTT; cdr3_aa: CASSSADRGVGQPQHF
j_call: TRBJ1-1; v_call: TRBV19; clone_size: few; d_call: TRBD1; cdr3_nt: TGTGCCAGTAGTAAGACAGGGGTGAACACTGAAGCTTTCTTT; cdr3_aa: CASSKTGVNTEAFF
j_call: TRBJ1-2; v_call: TRBV7-2; clone_size: many; d_call: .; cdr3_nt: TGTGCCAGCAGCTTAGGTCTTAGGAGCGGCTACACCTTC; cdr3_aa: CASSLGLRSGYTF
j_call: TRBJ1-2; v_call: TRBV19; clone_size: .; d_call: .; cdr3_nt: TGTGCCAGTAGTAGTCCCCCGGCGGTCGGCTACACCTTC; cdr3_aa: CASSSPPAVGYTF
j_call: TRBJ2-5; v_call: TRBV5-4; clone_size: .; d_call: .; cdr3_nt: TGTGCCAGCAGCTTAAGGTTTGCGGGTGGGGAGACCCAGTACTTC; cdr3_aa: CASSLRFAGGETQYF
j_call: TRBJ2-7; v_call: TRBV7-2; clone_size: .; d_call: TRBD2; cdr3_nt: TGTGCCAGCAGCCAGACTAGCGGGAGCTCCTACGAGCAGTACTTC; cdr3_aa: CASSQTSGSSYEQYF
j_call: TRBJ1-1; v_call: TRBV28; clone_size: .; d_call: TRBD1; cdr3_nt: TGTGCCAGCAGTTTAATAATACAGGGGAAAACTGAAGCTTTCTTT; cdr3_aa: CASSLIIQGKTEAFF
j_call: TRBJ1-1; v_call: TRBV6-1; clone_size: .; d_call: TRBD1; cdr3_nt: TGTGCCAGCAGTGAAGAGGGGGGCAGGGGGACTTTCTTT; cdr3_aa: CASSEEGGRGTFF
j_call: TRBJ1-6; v_call: TRBV5-6; clone_size: .; d_call: .; cdr3_nt: TGTGCCAGCAGCTCAGACAGGAAAAATTCACCCCTCCACTTT; cdr3_aa: CASSSDRKNSPLHF
j_call: TRBJ1-1; v_call: TRBV13; clone_size: .; d_call: TRBD1; cdr3_nt: TGTGCCAGCAGCCCTGGACAGGGCTACATGAACACTGAAGCTTTCTTT; cdr3_aa: CASSPGQGYMNTEAFF